The 31 T cell receptor beta chains reported below all come from one sample, sequenced in a study of cytomegalovirus exposure and HLA in healthy donors. Researchers ran the PCR with 60 Vbeta and 13 Jbeta primers. The table came from immunoSEQ multiplex PCR; TCRdb's copy has only in-frame clones and leaves some out. The sample consists of nearly 200,000 clones, around 73% of them appearing once. Sequencing was done on a sample of PBMCs. Receptor source: a woman in her twenties or thirties in good health and CMV-seropositive.

V gene TRBV7-9 combines with J gene TRBJ2-7; the match to TRBD2 covers 13 bases. Germline CDR1 and CDR2: SEHNR and FQNEAQ (reference sequence). V lost 5 bases to trimming and J lost 0 bases; unmatched junction nucleotides: 7. CDR3 length: 17 amino acids. The CDR3 loop reads CASSPGTSGTLSYEQYF. The CDR3 nucleotides read TGTGCCAGCAGCCCGGGGACTAGCGGGACCCTCTCCTACGAGCAGTACTTC.

V gene TRBV9 combines with J gene TRBJ1-2; 8 bases align to TRBD1. The CDR3 is made up of 14 amino acids. CDR1 SGDLS and CDR2 YYNGEE come from the germline V gene. J gave up 4 bases and V 2 bases, and 4 bases lay outside the gene matches. The CDR3 nucleotides are TGTGCCAGCAGCGTGCAGGGGGCAGGCTATGGCTACACCTTC. This encodes CASSVQGAGYGYTF.

V is TRBV9 and J is TRBJ2-7, with 7 nucleotides matching TRBD2. Germline CDR1 and CDR2: SGDLS and YYNGEE. With 2 bases clipped from V and 4 bases from J, the junction kept 6 bases outside the gene matches. This CDR3 spans 14 amino acids. Written as DNA, the CDR3 is TGTGCCAGCAGCGTGGGATCGGGGGGTTACGAGCAGTACTTC. Its protein product is CASSVGSGGYEQYF.

The chain carries TRBV6-1 and TRBJ1-3; D gene unclear. There are 16 residues in the CDR3. Germline V lookup: CDR1 MNHNS, CDR2 SASEGT. Trimming left V 3 bases short and J 4 bases short, with 16 bases between. Here the CDR3 reads CASSDPGRLSGNTIYF. CDR3 in DNA: TGTGCCAGCAGTGATCCTGGGCGTTTGTCGGGAAACACCATATATTTT.

This clone turned up a few times. The chain links TRBV11-3 to TRBJ2-7; 8 nucleotides line up with TRBD1. V gave up 4 bases and J gave up 6 bases; unmatched junction bases: 2. Looked up from germline, CDR1 is SGHNT and CDR2 is YENEEA. The CDR3 spans 12 residues. DNA of the CDR3: TGTGCCAGCAGCTCCGGGACAGGCGAGCAGTACTTC. It codes for CASSSGTGEQYF.

The chain carries TRBV7-6 and TRBJ2-5; the match to TRBD1 covers 8 bases. The CDR3 consists of 15 residues. Germline assignment: CDR1 SGHVS and CDR2 FNYEAQ. V was pared by 3 bases and J by 2 bases, with 5 bases of the junction left unmatched. CDR3 in amino acids: CASSFGTGLQETQYF. CDR3 nucleotides: TGTGCCAGCAGCTTCGGGACAGGCCTTCAAGAGACCCAGTACTTC.

This sequence joins TRBV30 and TRBJ2-2, with D possibly being TRBD1 (5 bases). Per germline, CDR1 GTSNPN and CDR2 SVGIG (reference sequence). CDR3 length equals 13 residues. The ends were cut back, 5 bases at V and 4 bases at J, with 11 bases in the middle. CDR3 bases: TGTGCCTGGGACAGCCTGGGCACCGGGGAGCTGTTTTTT. It codes for CAWDSLGTGELFF.

The chain carries TRBV27 and TRBJ2-1; D is perhaps TRBD2 (6 bases). Germline lookup yields CDR1 MNHEY and CDR2 SMNVEV (reference sequence). The V gene lost 2 bases and the J gene lost 1 base, with 15 bases spanning the gap. The CDR3 consists of 17 residues. CDR3 protein: CASSLGVGSASYNEQFF. The CDR3 DNA reads as TGTGCCAGCAGTTTAGGGGTCGGGAGTGCTTCCTACAATGAGCAGTTCTTC.

The rearrangement joins TRBV7-2 to TRBJ1-1; the D gene is possibly TRBD1 (5 bases). Trimming left V 5 bases short and J 1 base short, with 20 bases between. This CDR3 comprises 17 residues. Germline assignment: CDR1 SGHTA and CDR2 FQGNSA. The CDR3 loop is CASSAFARQLTNTEAFF. CDR3 DNA: TGTGCCAGCAGCGCATTCGCCCGACAGTTAACGAACACTGAAGCTTTCTTT.

The V call is TRBV20-1, the J call TRBJ2-1; the D gene is possibly TRBD2 (5 bases). The CDR3 has 11 residues. V was pared by 7 bases and J by 6 bases, with 10 bases between. Per the germline V gene, CDR1 is DFQATT and CDR2 is SNEGSKA (reference sequence). CDR3 protein: CSVGLGNEQFF. The CDR3, as DNA: TGCAGTGTCGGACTTGGCAATGAGCAGTTCTTC.

This clone turned up a few times. The gene calls are TRBV30 and TRBJ2-5, with a possible D match to TRBD2 (5 bases). The CDR3 loop spans 13 amino acids. The V gene's germline CDR1 is GTSNPN and CDR2 SVGIG (reference sequence). Trimming left V 2 bases short and J 1 base short, with 8 bases between. CDR3 loop: CAWSQRSQETQYF. The CDR3 nucleotides are TGTGCCTGGAGTCAGCGGTCCCAAGAGACCCAGTACTTC.

This CDR3 is CASSLGRTAYNEQFF. In DNA, the CDR3 is TGTGCCAGCAGCTTAGGTAGGACAGCCTACAATGAGCAGTTCTTC. The rearrangement uses TRBV7-9 and TRBJ2-1; the D gene is possibly TRBD1 (6 bases). Germline V gene data show CDR1 as SEHNR and CDR2 as FQNEAQ (reference sequence). The CDR3 contains 15 residues. V lost 1 base, J lost 2 bases, and 9 bases lay in between.

Points on this clone: This same CDR3 is encoded by further DNA sequences in the sample. The V gene is TRBV28, the J gene TRBJ2-2, with 7 bases matching TRBD1. The V gene's germline CDR1 is MDHEN and CDR2 SYDVKM. The CDR3 is 13 amino acids. V gave up 3 bases and J gave up 5 bases; unmatched junction bases: 0. Here the CDR3 reads CASSLTGTGELFF. CDR3 coding DNA: TGTGCCAGCAGTTTGACAGGGACCGGGGAGCTGTTTTTT.

This chain joins TRBV5-4 and TRBJ2-7; D is possibly TRBD1 (6 bases). V lost 0 bases and J lost 0, with 13 bases in between. Per the germline V gene, CDR1 is SGHNT and CDR2 is YYREEE (reference sequence). The CDR3 covers 16 residues. The CDR3 loop is CASSLASGTTSYEQYF. CDR3 bases: TGTGCCAGCAGCTTGGCCTCAGGGACAACCTCCTACGAGCAGTACTTC.

This clone was picked up one time. The CDR3 DNA sequence: TGTGCCAGCAGCTTAGTGGGTGGACAGGGCAGGGTGTTTTTT. Protein product: CASSLVGGQGRVFF. The V and J genes are TRBV7-8 and TRBJ2-2; the match to TRBD1 covers 8 bases. J was trimmed by 15 bases and V by 1 base; bases with no gene match: 10. Germline V gene sequence: CDR1 SGHVS, CDR2 FQNEAQ. This CDR3 contains 14 residues. Full variable domain (outside the CDR3, taken from reference TRBV7-8 and TRBJ2-2): GAGVSQSPRYKVAKRGQDVALRCDPISGHVSLFWYQQALGQGPEFLTYFQNEAQLDKSGLPSDRFFAERPEGSVSTLKIQRTQQEDSAVYLCASSLVGGQGRVFFGEGSRLTVL.

V is TRBV7-9 and J is TRBJ2-7; 9 bases are a match to TRBD1. J lost 0 bases, V lost 5 bases, and 8 bases had no gene match. This CDR3 comprises 16 residues. Germline CDR1 is SEHNR and CDR2 is FQNEAQ (reference sequence). In nucleotides, the CDR3 is TGTGCCAGCAGCCGTTACGGGACAGGGAGCTCCTACGAGCAGTACTTC. Translating gives CASSRYGTGSSYEQYF.

Only a few counts were recorded for this clone. The chain employs TRBV7-2 and TRBJ2-3; 9 bases agree with TRBD2. The germline V gene has CDR1 SGHTA and CDR2 FQGNSA. The CDR3 is 17 residues long. V was pared by 7 bases and J by 5 bases, with 16 bases of the junction left unmatched. CDR3 region: CASTQPLRGGGGDTQYF. DNA of the CDR3: TGTGCCAGCACCCAACCCCTGCGGGGGGGAGGGGGAGATACGCAGTATTTT.

The V and J genes are TRBV29-1 and TRBJ2-5, with 10 bases lining up with TRBD2. There are 17 residues in the CDR3. Germline CDR1 is SQVTM and CDR2 is ANQGSEA. V was pared by 3 bases and J by 1 base, with 11 bases of the junction left unmatched. The CDR3 DNA reads as TGCAGCGTTGACGGGCTAGCGGGAGCAGATCCCCAAGAGACCCAGTACTTC. Its translation: CSVDGLAGADPQETQYF.

The chain uses TRBV10-3 and TRBJ2-1; 13 positions agree with TRBD2. The CDR3 has 14 amino acids. V gave up 10 bases and J gave up 6 bases; unmatched junction bases: 6. From germline, CDR1 is ENHRY and CDR2 SYGVKD. CDR3 protein: CATWTSGSLNEQFF. CDR3 DNA: TGTGCCACTTGGACTAGCGGGAGTCTCAATGAGCAGTTCTTC.

This clone has just one count. The gene calls are TRBV7-2 and TRBJ2-5; D unresolved. Trimming left V 5 bases short and J 2 bases short, with 3 bases between. Germline CDR1 reads SGHTA; CDR2 reads FQGNSA. The CDR3 sequence is 11 residues long. Here the CDR3 reads CASSRQETQYF. Written as DNA, the CDR3 is TGTGCCAGCAGCCGTCAAGAGACCCAGTACTTC.

V gene TRBV4-3 combines with J gene TRBJ2-7, with 11 positions matching TRBD2. The CDR3 length is 16 residues. J gave up 3 bases and V 4 bases, and 8 bases lay outside the gene matches. In germline, CDR1 is LGHNA, CDR2 YSLEER. In DNA form, the CDR3 reads TGCGCCAGCAGCCGAAACCCTAGCGGGGGGTACTACGAGCAGTACTTC. It encodes CASSRNPSGGYYEQYF.

V and J are TRBV7-6 and TRBJ1-6; 7 bases are a match to TRBD1. With 1 base clipped from V and 5 bases from J, the junction kept 5 bases outside the gene matches. The germline gives CDR1 SGHVS, CDR2 FNYEAQ. The CDR3 sequence is 16 residues long. Here the CDR3 reads CASSLEPGQNNSPLHF. The CDR3 DNA reads as TGTGCCAGCAGCTTAGAACCGGGACAGAATAATTCACCCCTCCACTTT.

V usage is TRBV9 and J usage is TRBJ1-3, with 7 bases fitting TRBD1. J gave up 2 bases and V 0 bases, and 2 bases lay outside the gene matches. Germline CDR1 and CDR2: SGDLS and YYNGEE. This CDR3 region has 15 residues. CDR3 residues: CASSVGQGAGNTIYF. CDR3 DNA sequence: TGTGCCAGCAGCGTAGGACAGGGAGCTGGAAACACCATATATTTT.

J is TRBJ2-7 and V is TRBV27; 8 bases line up with TRBD1. CDR1 and CDR2 from the germline V gene are MNHEY and SMNVEV (reference sequence). The CDR3 has 14 amino acids. Unmatched junction bases numbered 5, after V lost 7 bases and J lost 0 bases. The CDR3 spells CASMGQGASYEQYF. The CDR3 nucleotides read TGTGCCAGCATGGGGCAGGGGGCCTCCTACGAGCAGTACTTC.

The sample holds one count of this clone. The chain employs TRBV6-5 and TRBJ2-2; a possible D gene is TRBD2 (6 bases). V was clipped by 6 bases and J by 6 bases, with 17 bases between them. Germline V lookup: CDR1 MNHEY, CDR2 SVGAGI. The CDR3 is 15 amino acids. CDR3 sequence: CASSIGGDGSGELFF. CDR3 nucleotide sequence: TGTGCCAGCAGCATTGGAGGGGATGGCTCCGGGGAGCTGTTTTTT.

The chain recombines TRBV28 with TRBJ2-7; D might be TRBD1 (7 bases). The germline V gene has CDR1 MDHEN and CDR2 SYDVKM. V gave up 3 bases and J gave up 0 bases, with 24 bases separating them. CDR3 length: 19 amino acids. DNA of the CDR3: TGTGCCAGCAGTTTCCCCCTTCCGACCAGGGGGGCAAGCTCCTACGAGCAGTACTTC. Amino acid sequence: CASSFPLPTRGASSYEQYF.

The chain links TRBV2 to TRBJ1-1, with TRBD1 identical over 8 bases. The CDR3 is 14 amino acids. Germline-derived CDR1 and CDR2 are SNHLY and FYNNEI. With V trimmed by 3 bases and J by 1 base, 1 base remained unmatched. CDR3 sequence reads: CASSDQGANTEAFF. The DNA for the CDR3 is TGTGCCAGCAGTGATCAGGGGGCGAACACTGAAGCTTTCTTT.

CDR3 DNA sequence: TGTGCCAGCAGCGTATCGGGACAGTACAATCAGCCCCAGCATTTT. Translating gives CASSVSGQYNQPQHF. This chain joins TRBV9 and TRBJ1-5; 7 bases agree with TRBD1. Germline CDR1 reads SGDLS; CDR2 reads YYNGEE. The CDR3 length is 15 residues. Trimming took 1 base from V and 3 from J; bases not matched to a gene: 4.

CDR3: CASSSRQVYNEQFF. CDR3 coding DNA: TGTGCCAGTAGTTCCCGACAGGTCTACAATGAGCAGTTCTTC. The rearrangement links TRBV19 to TRBJ2-1; a possible D gene is TRBD1 (6 bases). The CDR3 is made up of 14 amino acids. Trimming cost V 5 bases and J 3 bases, with 11 bases left between them. Germline V gene sequence: CDR1 LNHDA, CDR2 SQIVND (reference sequence).

V usage is TRBV30 and J usage is TRBJ2-7, with 10 bases that match TRBD2. CDR1 GTSNPN and CDR2 SVGIG come from the germline V gene (reference sequence). The CDR3 consists of 14 residues. J lost 3 bases, V lost 2 bases, and 4 bases had no gene match. The CDR3 region has the DNA TGTGCCTGGAGTTCGTCTAGCGGGAGCTACGAGCAGTACTTC. This gives the protein CAWSSSSGSYEQYF.

The chain combines TRBV6-5 with TRBJ2-7; no firm D call. The CDR3 is 13 amino acids. Trimming removed 5 bases from V and 3 bases from J, with 11 bases in between. Germline V gene lookup returns CDR1 MNHEY and CDR2 SVGAGI. DNA of the CDR3: TGTGCCAGCAGTCAGGCAGGTTACTACGAGCAGTACTTC. Its translation is CASSQAGYYEQYF.